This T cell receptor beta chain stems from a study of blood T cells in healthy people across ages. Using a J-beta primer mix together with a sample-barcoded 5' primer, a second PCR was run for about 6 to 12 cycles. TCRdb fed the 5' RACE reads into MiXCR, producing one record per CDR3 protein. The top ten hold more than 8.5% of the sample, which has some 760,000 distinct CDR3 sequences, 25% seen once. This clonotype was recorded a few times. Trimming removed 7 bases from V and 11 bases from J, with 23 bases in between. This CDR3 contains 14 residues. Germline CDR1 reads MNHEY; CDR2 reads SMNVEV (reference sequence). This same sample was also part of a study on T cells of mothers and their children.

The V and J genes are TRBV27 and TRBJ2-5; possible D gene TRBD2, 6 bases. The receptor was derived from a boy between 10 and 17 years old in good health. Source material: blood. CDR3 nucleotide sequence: TGTGCCAGCAACCAGGACTACCCGCTAGGGGAGCAGTACTTC. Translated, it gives CASNQDYPLGEQYF.